A selection of T cell receptor beta chains follows, all from one sample in a study of PD-1 blockade in classical Hodgkin lymphoma. Profiling relied on immunoSEQ multiplex PCR, and the TCRdb table lists in-frame clones only, not all of them. The table has around 20,000 clones, roughly 89% seen once. The material was peripheral blood mononuclear cells (PBMCs), obtained before the second cycle of nivolumab. These receptors all come from a human donor with classical Hodgkin lymphoma. The CDR3 runs from the conserved cysteine through the conserved F or W. The D gene is left open where the match is weak. Only part of the rows carry a size: once, few, many, or a class if the clone is expanded.

clone_size	j_call	v_call	d_call	cdr3_nt	cdr3_aa
.	TRBJ1-1	TRBV7-8	TRBD1	TGTGCCAGCAGCTTAGCCTCACAGGGGCCCACTGAAGCTTTCTTT	CASSLASQGPTEAFF
.	TRBJ1-2	TRBV5-1	.	TGCGCCAGCAGCTTCGGTGGAATCGGGTCCTATGGCTACACCTTC	CASSFGGIGSYGYTF
.	TRBJ1-1	TRBV2	.	TGTGCCAGCAGTGATAGGAATGTAGTGAACACTGAAGCTTTCTTT	CASSDRNVVNTEAFF
once	TRBJ2-3	TRBV7-9	.	TGTGCCAGCAGCTTAGCGCTTTCTGGCACAGATACGCAGTATTTT	CASSLALSGTDTQYF
.	TRBJ2-7	TRBV7-9	.	TGTGCCAGCAGCCGGAACGGGTACGAGCAGTACTTC	CASSRNGYEQYF
.	TRBJ2-7	TRBV11-2	.	TGTGCCAGCAGCTTAAGGGGATACGAGCAGTACTTC	CASSLRGYEQYF
.	TRBJ2-6	TRBV2	TRBD1	TGTGCCAACCCAATCACAGGGGTCTCTGGGGCCAACGTCCTGACTTTC	CANPITGVSGANVLTF
.	TRBJ1-2	TRBV4-1	.	TGCGCCAGCTCCCAGTCCCCCTATGGCTACACCTTC	CASSQSPYGYTF
.	TRBJ2-7	TRBV11-2	.	TGTGCCAGCAGCTTAAGCCCTGCCTACGAGCAGTACTTC	CASSLSPAYEQYF
.	TRBJ1-5	TRBV6-1	.	TGTGCCAGCACGGGGGACACGAGGCAGCCCCAGCATTTT	CASTGDTRQPQHF
once	TRBJ2-6	TRBV15	.	TGTGCCACCAGCAGCGACAGCCACTCTGGGGCCAACGTCCTGACTTTC	CATSSDSHSGANVLTF
.	TRBJ2-1	TRBV5-4	TRBD2	TGTGCCAGCAGCTTGATGCTAGCGGGGTCCTACAATGAGCAGTTCTTC	CASSLMLAGSYNEQFF
.	TRBJ2-1	TRBV5-1	TRBD2	TGCGCCAGCGAGATCTCTAGCGGGGGGAATGAGCAGTTCTTC	CASEISSGGNEQFF
.	TRBJ1-1	TRBV5-1	.	TGCGCCAGCAGCTTGGCGGGAGGCCAGAGTGAAGCTTTCTTT	CASSLAGGQSEAFF
.	TRBJ2-3	TRBV7-9	TRBD2	TGTGCCAGCAGCTTGACTAGCGGGAGCACAGATACGCAGTATTTT	CASSLTSGSTDTQYF
.	TRBJ2-3	TRBV7-2	TRBD2	TGTGCCAGCAGCTTAGCGGGGGGGTTAACTAGCACAGATACGCAGTATTTT	CASSLAGGLTSTDTQYF
.	TRBJ2-5	TRBV7-9	.	TGTGCCAGCAGCCTAGACCGTGTTTCAGAGACCCAGTACTTC	CASSLDRVSETQYF
.	TRBJ2-3	TRBV27	.	TGTGCCAGCAGTCCGGATTTTGGACTTTTCACAGATACGCAGTATTTT	CASSPDFGLFTDTQYF
.	TRBJ2-3	TRBV6-1	.	TGTGCCAGCAGTGATTGGGAAGTCGGCACAGATACGCAGTATTTT	CASSDWEVGTDTQYF
.	TRBJ1-2	TRBV7-8	.	TGTGCCAGCAGCTTAGCGCCCGGGAACAACTATGGCTACACCTTC	CASSLAPGNNYGYTF
.	TRBJ1-3	TRBV7-9	TRBD1	TGTGCCAGCACTCCGGACAGGGGTGGAAACACCATATATTTT	CASTPDRGGNTIYF
.	TRBJ1-2	TRBV19	TRBD1	TGTGCCAGTAGTATTACAGGGGGCTTCGGCTACACCTTC	CASSITGGFGYTF
.	TRBJ1-4	TRBV5-1	.	TGCGCCAGCAGCATTGGGGGGTTGGGTGAAAAACTGTTTTTT	CASSIGGLGEKLFF
.	TRBJ2-7	TRBV7-9	TRBD1	TGTGCCAGCAGCTTGACAGGGGGCACTTACGAGCAGTACTTC	CASSLTGGTYEQYF
.	TRBJ1-2	TRBV7-2	.	TGTGCCAGCAGCCTAAATAAGACAGTCTCCAATGGGGGCTACACCTTC	CASSLNKTVSNGGYTF
.	TRBJ2-3	TRBV7-9	.	TGTGCCAGCAGCTTAGTTGGGACCTCAACAGATACGCAGTATTTT	CASSLVGTSTDTQYF
.	TRBJ2-1	TRBV7-9	.	TGTGCCAGCAGCTTAGCACTAGCAAGGAATGAGCAGTTCTTC	CASSLALARNEQFF
.	TRBJ1-1	TRBV5-1	.	TGCGCCAGCAAGTTGGACAGCATGAACACTGAAGCTTTCTTT	CASKLDSMNTEAFF
few	TRBJ1-1	TRBV19	.	TGTGCCAGTAGTCCCTCAGGGGCCGCTAGATACACTGAAGCTTTCTTT	CASSPSGAARYTEAFF
.	TRBJ2-5	TRBV6-5	.	TGTGCCAGGTGTATCCACAGAGACCAAGAGACCCAGTACTTC	CARCIHRDQETQYF
.	TRBJ2-6	TRBV27	.	TGTGCCAGCAGGGGAACCGGGGCCAACGTCCTGACTTTC	CASRGTGANVLTF
.	TRBJ1-4	TRBV4-2	.	TGTGCCAGCAGCCAAGTCCTCGGACAGACTAATGAAAAACTGTTTTTT	CASSQVLGQTNEKLFF
once	TRBJ2-2	TRBV18	TRBD1	TGTGCCAGCTCACCCTTCGGACAGGGGGCATTGGCCGGGGAGCTGTTTTTT	CASSPFGQGALAGELFF
.	TRBJ2-3	TRBV5-4	.	TGTGCCAGCAGCTTGTGGGAGCGGGGCACAGATACGCAGTATTTT	CASSLWERGTDTQYF
.	TRBJ2-2	TRBV16	TRBD2	TGTGCCAGCAGCCAATCGCGGGGACTAGCGGGGGGCGCGAACACCGGGGAGCTGTTTTTT	CASSQSRGLAGGANTGELFF
once	TRBJ1-1	TRBV12-5	.	TGTGCTAGTGGTTTGGTACTCACTGAAGCTTTCTTT	CASGLVLTEAFF
.	TRBJ1-1	TRBV5-1	.	TGCGCCAGCAGCTTGCAGGGGACCGGTGAAGCTTTCTTT	CASSLQGTGEAFF
few	TRBJ1-4	TRBV5-1	TRBD1	TGCGCCAGCAGACAGGGGGCGAATGAAAAACTGTTTTTT	CASRQGANEKLFF
once	TRBJ1-1	TRBV18	.	TGTGCCAGCTCACCACGATTCTTGAACACTGAAGCTTTCTTT	CASSPRFLNTEAFF
.	TRBJ2-7	TRBV5-1	.	TGCGCCAGCAGCTTTCAGGGGGGGATCTCCTACGAGCAGTACTTC	CASSFQGGISYEQYF
.	TRBJ2-1	TRBV7-9	.	TGTGCCAGCAGCTTAATCCATGAGCAGTTCTTC	CASSLIHEQFF